Below are 30 T cell receptor beta chains sequenced from a single sample in a study of T cells in Graves' hyperthyroidism and ophthalmopathy (dated by TCRdb to between 2017 and 2020). The method behind the library was multiplex PCR. TCRdb records Illumina HiSeq 2000 as the sequencer. Amplification of TCR beta CDR3 regions was carried out from RNA transcripts. A first-round RT-PCR of the TCR CDR3 used the HTBI primer set with the Qiagen OneStep RT-PCR kit. TCRdb ran its own pipeline on the public reads, namely fastp trimming at Q25 and MiXCR clone calling, and kept in-frame beta chains. For every CDR3 protein sequence, its rows merge into one entry that carries the most common genes and DNA. The sample table records around 280,000 distinct CDR3 sequences; roughly an eighth of these occur just once. The ten largest clones add up to under 8% of the sample. The sample comprised blood. All receptors come from a woman in her forties with Graves' hyperthyroidism.

The V and J genes are TRBV15 and TRBJ2-1, with TRBD2 matching over 8 bases. J gave up 10 bases and V 1 base, and 9 bases lay outside the gene matches. The germline gives CDR1 LNHNV, CDR2 YYDKDF (reference sequence). The CDR3 runs 15 residues. DNA of the CDR3: TGTGCCACCAGCAGAGCGGGTAGCGGGACTTTCGAGCAGTTCTTC. This codes for CATSRAGSGTFEQFF.

At least ten counts were recorded for this clonotype. The V gene is TRBV11-3, the J gene TRBJ2-1; D not certain. V was trimmed by 0 bases and J by 0 bases, leaving 3 bases between them. The CDR3 consists of 14 residues. Germline V gene sequence: CDR1 SGHNT, CDR2 YENEEA. This CDR3 reads CASSLDSSYNEQFF. CDR3 DNA: TGTGCCAGCAGCTTAGATAGCTCCTACAATGAGCAGTTCTTC.

This clonotype was picked up many times. The J gene is TRBJ2-1, the V gene TRBV7-9; no reliable D call. The length of the CDR3 is 13 residues. Germline CDR1 SEHNR, CDR2 FQNEAQ (reference sequence). Trimming stripped 1 base from V and 10 bases from J, with 11 bases between. The CDR3 reads CASSLVSSREQFF. DNA of the CDR3: TGTGCCAGCAGCTTAGTATCCTCTAGGGAGCAGTTCTTC.

This rearrangement joins TRBV20-1 to TRBJ2-7, with TRBD2 identical over 9 bases. The germline V gene encodes CDR1 DFQATT and CDR2 SNEGSKA (reference sequence). V trimming: 3 bases; J trimming: 1 base; junction bases outside the gene matches: 7. The CDR3 covers 15 residues. In DNA, the CDR3 is TGCAGTGCTAGTGGTGGTAGCGGGAGTTCCTACGAGCAGTACTTC. Translating it yields CSASGGSGSSYEQYF.

CDR3 sequence reads: CATRNGTGNPSNTEAFF. CDR3 nucleotide sequence: TGTGCCACCCGAAATGGGACAGGGAATCCTTCGAACACTGAAGCTTTCTTT. The chain carries TRBV25-1 and TRBJ1-1; 9 bases map to TRBD1. V was clipped by 10 bases and J by 1 base; unmatched bases: 16. Per the germline V gene, CDR1 is MGHDK and CDR2 is SYGVNS. This CDR3 is built from 17 residues.

This clonotype has a count of ten or more. The chain is built from TRBV24-1 and TRBJ2-7; no firm D call. The CDR3 sequence is 13 residues long. Germline V CDR1 and CDR2: KGHDR, SFDVKD. V lost 6 bases, J lost 3 bases, and 11 bases lay in between. CDR3: CATSRGLDYEQYF. CDR3 coding DNA: TGTGCCACCAGTCGTGGTTTGGACTACGAGCAGTACTTC.

In its sample, this clonotype was seen many times. The rearrangement links TRBV25-1 to TRBJ2-7; 8 bases map to TRBD1. The CDR3 consists of 14 residues. V shed 3 bases, J shed 5 bases, and the junction held 6 bases outside the gene matches. The germline V gene has CDR1 MGHDK and CDR2 SYGVNS. In DNA, the CDR3 is TGTGCCAGCAGTGATCCGGGACAGGTGGACGAGCAGTACTTC. Its translation is CASSDPGQVDEQYF.

This clonotype was seen at least ten times. V is TRBV2 and J is TRBJ2-7; D unresolved. This CDR3 contains 13 residues. V lost 7 bases and J lost 6, with 16 bases in between. Germline CDR1 SNHLY, CDR2 FYNNEI. DNA of the CDR3: TGTGCCAGCACACCCCCCCTCCGCGCCGAGCAGTACTTC. It translates to CASTPPLRAEQYF.

The CDR3 DNA follows: TGTGCCAGTAGTATTATGGGACGCCGAGGCAATCAGCCCCAGCATTTT. It is translated as CASSIMGRRGNQPQHF. V usage is TRBV19 and J usage is TRBJ1-5; D may be TRBD1 (5 bases). This CDR3 region has 16 residues. V was clipped by 3 bases and J by 2 bases, with 14 bases between them. Germline V gene sequence: CDR1 LNHDA, CDR2 SQIVND (reference sequence).

This clonotype was seen at least ten times. The J gene is TRBJ1-5, the V gene TRBV6-1, with 8 bases identical to TRBD1. Germline loops: CDR1 MNHNS, CDR2 SASEGT. The CDR3 is 16 residues long. V shed 5 bases and J 0 bases; nucleotides not matched to a gene: 6. In DNA form, the CDR3 reads TGTGCCAGCAGTTGGACAGGGTTGGGTAGCAATCAGCCCCAGCATTTT. The encoded protein is CASSWTGLGSNQPQHF.

The rearrangement links TRBV20-1 to TRBJ1-1, with no clear D. Trimming removed 3 bases at V and 1 base at J, with 15 bases between. This CDR3 comprises 15 residues. Per germline, CDR1 DFQATT and CDR2 SNEGSKA (reference sequence). This chain's CDR3 is CSARPFDSTNTEAFF. CDR3 in DNA: TGCAGTGCTAGGCCCTTCGACTCAACGAACACTGAAGCTTTCTTT.

Ten or more counts support this clonotype. The chain recombines TRBV10-3 with TRBJ2-1, with 10 bases fitting TRBD2. Germline CDR1 is ENHRY and CDR2 is SYGVKD. V was clipped by 6 bases and J by 0 bases; unmatched bases: 11. The CDR3 loop spans 18 amino acids. The CDR3 nucleotides read TGTGCCATCAGCCGGACTAGCGGCCGATTCAGCTCCTACAATGAGCAGTTCTTC. Its protein product is CAISRTSGRFSSYNEQFF.

This clonotype has a count of ten or more. This rearrangement joins TRBV11-2 to TRBJ2-7; 7 bases are shared with TRBD2. CDR3 length equals 15 residues. V gave up 5 bases and J gave up 0 bases; unmatched junction bases: 7. The germline V gene encodes CDR1 SGHAT and CDR2 FQNNGV. The CDR3 reads CASSISGTSSYEQYF. The CDR3 DNA reads TGTGCCAGCAGCATCAGCGGGACGAGCTCCTACGAGCAGTACTTC.

There are a few counts of this clonotype. The chain couples TRBV6-1 to TRBJ2-1, with D perhaps matching TRBD1 or TRBD2 (5 bases each). V gave up 5 bases and J gave up 8 bases, with 19 bases separating them. The CDR3 is made up of 15 amino acids. Germline CDR1 reads MNHNS; CDR2 reads SASEGT. CDR3 DNA: TGTGCCAGCAGTTCCAAAAGGGGTCGTAGCGATGAGCAGTTCTTC. Translated: CASSSKRGRSDEQFF.

This clonotype was detected many times. CDR3 in amino acids: CASTMTSFSNQPQHF. The CDR3 DNA sequence: TGTGCCAGTACAATGACATCGTTTAGCAATCAGCCCCAGCATTTT. The V and J genes are TRBV19 and TRBJ1-5; the D is unclear. The V and J ends lost 7 bases and 0 bases respectively, with 13 bases between them. Germline V gene sequence: CDR1 LNHDA, CDR2 SQIVND (reference sequence). The CDR3 length is 15 residues.

The J gene is TRBJ2-1, the V gene TRBV20-1, with D maybe TRBD1 (5 bases). Germline CDR1 DFQATT, CDR2 SNEGSKA (reference sequence). Deletions cut 1 base from V and 2 bases from J, with 9 bases between. This CDR3 is built from 14 residues. The CDR3 region is CSARGVGAYNEQFF. CDR3 coding DNA: TGCAGTGCTAGAGGGGTAGGGGCCTACAATGAGCAGTTCTTC.

The CDR3 DNA sequence: TGTGCCAGCAGCTTTGAGAGGGCAGGGGGAAATCAGCCCCAGCATTTT. Protein: CASSFERAGGNQPQHF. The chain carries TRBV7-8 and TRBJ1-5; 7 positions agree with TRBD1. Trimming removed 3 bases from V and 4 bases from J; junction bases left unmatched: 9. Germline loops: CDR1 SGHVS, CDR2 FQNEAQ. The CDR3 contains 16 residues.

The table lists this clonotype with a few counts. The chain employs TRBV19 and TRBJ1-5; D remains ambiguous. CDR1 and CDR2 from the germline V gene are LNHDA and SQIVND (reference sequence). CDR3 length equals 13 residues. Between the trimmed V and J ends, which lost 8 bases and 2 bases, there was a span of 10 bases. The CDR3 coding sequence is TGTGCCAGTTGTTGGGAGGGCAATCAGCCCCAGCATTTT. Translated: CASCWEGNQPQHF.

This clonotype was found a few times. The V gene is TRBV5-1, the J gene TRBJ2-5; D is unclear. With 3 bases removed from V and 4 bases from J, the gap between germline ends came to 13 bases. Germline CDR1 reads SGHRS; CDR2 reads YFSETQ. The CDR3 spans 14 residues. For the CDR3, the DNA is TGCGCCAGCAGCTCGGCGGCCCTCGGAGAGACCCAGTACTTC. Translated, it gives CASSSAALGETQYF.

This clonotype was seen at least ten times. V gene TRBV27 combines with J gene TRBJ2-7; tentative D call: TRBD1 (6 bases). CDR1 MNHEY and CDR2 SMNVEV come from the germline V gene (reference sequence). The CDR3 loop spans 13 amino acids. V gave up 2 bases and J gave up 5 bases, with 10 bases separating them. In DNA, the CDR3 is TGTGCCAGCAGTTTACTTCAGGGGAACGAGCAGTACTTC. Its translation is CASSLLQGNEQYF.

This clonotype showed up many times. This chain links TRBV2 with TRBJ2-2; TRBD2 matches 9 bases. Germline CDR1 and CDR2: SNHLY and FYNNEI. The CDR3 loop spans 14 amino acids. J gave up 8 bases and V 7 bases, and 8 bases lay outside the gene matches. CDR3 in DNA: TGTGCCAGCATCCGCGGGGGGGGTTCTGGGGAGCTGTTTTTT. This sequence encodes CASIRGGGSGELFF.

There are many counts of this clonotype. The chain employs TRBV12-3 or TRBV12-4 and TRBJ1-1; maybe TRBD1 (6 bases). V was pared by 5 bases and J by 10 bases, with 20 bases between. This CDR3 contains 14 residues. The CDR3 DNA sequence: TGTGCCAGCAGTGCTCGAGGGGGGTTGTCCGGAGCTTTCTTT. This encodes CASSARGGLSGAFF.

This clonotype was found many times. The V and J genes are TRBV29-1 and TRBJ2-1; D is possibly TRBD1 or TRBD2 (6 bases each). The CDR3 runs to 14 residues. Germline-derived CDR1 and CDR2 are SQVTM and ANQGSEA. V was trimmed by 3 bases and J by 1 base, leaving 10 bases between them. As DNA, the CDR3 is TGCAGCGTTGACTCGGGGGCGTCCTACAATGAGCAGTTCTTC. It encodes CSVDSGASYNEQFF.

There are many counts of this clonotype. The rearrangement uses TRBV2 and TRBJ1-4; a weak D match, TRBD1 (6 bases). V was clipped by 4 bases and J by 2 bases, with 11 bases between them. Germline loops: CDR1 SNHLY, CDR2 FYNNEI. The CDR3 sequence is 15 residues long. This chain's CDR3 is CASSAGGATNEKLFF. CDR3 sequence (DNA): TGTGCCAGCAGTGCTGGGGGCGCGACTAATGAAAAACTGTTTTTT.

This clonotype was seen at least ten times. The rearrangement uses TRBV7-2 and TRBJ2-7, with D uncertain. The germline gives CDR1 SGHTA, CDR2 FQGNSA. V was cut by 2 bases and J by 3 bases, with 2 bases left in between. CDR3 size: 11 residues. The CDR3 spells CASSLFYEQYF. DNA of the CDR3: TGTGCCAGCAGCTTATTCTACGAGCAGTACTTC.

A few counts support this clonotype. CDR3 residues: CSGSQGSRQHSPLHF. As DNA, the CDR3 is TGCAGTGGTTCCCAAGGGTCCCGCCAGCATTCACCCCTCCACTTT. This chain connects TRBV20-1 to TRBJ1-6, with D uncertain. V lost 7 bases to trimming and J lost 8 bases, with 21 bases between them. From germline, CDR1 is DFQATT and CDR2 SNEGSKA (reference sequence). The CDR3 contains 15 residues.

This clonotype occurred many times. The chain links TRBV27 to TRBJ2-1; 10 bases are shared with TRBD2. V lost 5 bases, J lost 0 bases, and 4 bases stayed unmatched. The CDR3 is 16 amino acids. Germline V gene sequence: CDR1 MNHEY, CDR2 SMNVEV (reference sequence). The CDR3 nucleotides read TGTGCCAGCAGTCCACTAGCGGGGTCCTCCTACAATGAGCAGTTCTTC. It translates to CASSPLAGSSYNEQFF.

Comment on this clonotype: A clone one base away is much larger, so this may be a read error. This chain links TRBV5-6 with TRBJ1-4, with no clear D. This CDR3 contains 14 residues. Trimming pared 0 bases from V and 10 bases from J, leaving 13 bases between. Germline loops: CDR1 SGHDT, CDR2 YYEEEE. This CDR3 is CASSLGQIGGKLFF. The DNA for the CDR3 is TGTGCCAGCAGCTTGGGCCAGATAGGTGGAAAACTGTTTTTT.

Ten or more counts support this clonotype. The J gene is TRBJ1-5, the V gene TRBV20-1; TRBD1 matches at 7 bases. Per the germline V gene, CDR1 is DFQATT and CDR2 is SNEGSKA (reference sequence). CDR3 length: 15 residues. The V and J ends lost 3 bases and 6 bases, in that order; junction bases with no gene match: 11. The CDR3 DNA reads TGCAGTGCTAGGGGAATAGGGGGCGCGGGTCAGCCCCAGCATTTT. Its translation: CSARGIGGAGQPQHF.

This clonotype appeared many times. The V gene is TRBV12-3 or TRBV12-4, the J gene TRBJ2-3; 15 nucleotides agree with TRBD2. J gave up 4 bases and V 5 bases, and 10 bases lay outside the gene matches. The CDR3 contains 18 residues. Here the CDR3 DNA reads TGTGCCAGCAGTATCTACTCGGGACTAGCGGGAGGCGCAGATACGCAGTATTTT. Protein product: CASSIYSGLAGGADTQYF.